Below, 18 T cell receptor beta chains from the same sample are listed, as sequenced in a study of T cells in Graves' hyperthyroidism and ophthalmopathy. Amplification of TCR beta CDR3 regions was performed using RNA transcripts as template. The HTBI primer set served for first-round RT-PCR of the TCR CDR3. In TCRdb, the multiplex PCR reads were re-called with MiXCR into one record per CDR3 protein. The table has about half a million distinct CDR3 sequences, around 22% seen once; the top ten hold 10% to 12%. Sequencing was performed on blood. These receptors all stem from a woman in her thirties with Graves' ophthalmopathy.

The chain couples TRBV27 to TRBJ2-5; 10 bases line up with TRBD2. The V gene end was trimmed by 5 bases and the J gene end by 2 bases; junction bases not matched to a gene: 8. Germline CDR1 MNHEY, CDR2 SMNVEV (reference sequence). CDR3 length: 16 residues. DNA for the CDR3: TGTGCCAGCAGTGAACTAGCGGGGTCACATCAAGAGACCCAGTACTTC. It is translated as CASSELAGSHQETQYF.

Many counts were recorded for this clonotype. The chain links TRBV7-8 to TRBJ1-3; D remains unclear. Germline CDR1 SGHVS, CDR2 FQNEAQ. The CDR3 is 14 residues long. The ends were cut back, 3 bases at V and 4 bases at J, with 10 bases in the middle. CDR3 in amino acids: CASSFFGSGNTIYF. The CDR3 DNA sequence: TGTGCCAGCAGCTTTTTCGGGTCCGGAAACACCATATATTTT.

The chain links TRBV15 to TRBJ1-1; D is unclear. Germline CDR1 is LNHNV and CDR2 is YYDKDF (reference sequence). This CDR3 comprises 14 residues. V was pared by 1 base and J by 5 bases, with 11 bases between. The CDR3 reads CATSRGYTGTEAFF. DNA for the CDR3: TGTGCCACCAGCAGAGGCTATACCGGGACTGAAGCTTTCTTT.

This clonotype was seen at least ten times. This sequence joins TRBV4-1 and TRBJ1-1; 11 bases match TRBD1. Germline V gene sequence: CDR1 MGHRA, CDR2 YSYEKL. V dropped 4 bases and J dropped 4; count of bases not matched to a gene: 5. The CDR3 loop spans 15 amino acids. The CDR3 nucleotides read TGCGCCAGCAGCCGCATCGGGACAGGGGGCACTGAAGCTTTCTTT. Protein sequence: CASSRIGTGGTEAFF.

This clonotype was recorded many times. This rearrangement joins TRBV7-2 to TRBJ1-2; TRBD1 agrees at 7 bases. This CDR3 has 14 residues. V was pared by 8 bases and J by 1 base, with 7 bases of the junction left unmatched. In germline, CDR1 is SGHTA, CDR2 FQGNSA. Here the CDR3 reads CASSPGQINYGYTF. CDR3 DNA sequence: TGTGCCAGCTCACCGGGACAGATTAACTATGGCTACACCTTC.

This clonotype showed up many times. V and J are TRBV15 and TRBJ1-5; D is possibly TRBD1 (6 bases). The CDR3 has 14 amino acids. V lost 2 bases, J lost 3 bases, and 8 bases lay in between. Germline CDR1 is LNHNV and CDR2 is YYDKDF (reference sequence). CDR3 bases: TGTGCCACCAGCAGACACAGGGACAATCAGCCCCAGCATTTT. Protein: CATSRHRDNQPQHF.

The chain links TRBV11-2 to TRBJ1-2; 7 bases are shared with TRBD1. The CDR3 spans 15 residues. J was trimmed by 4 bases and V by 8 bases; bases with no gene match: 13. Germline V gives CDR1 SGHAT, CDR2 FQNNGV. In DNA, the CDR3 is TGTGCCAGCCGAACAGCAGGGGGTATTAGCTATGGCTACACCTTC. Amino acid sequence: CASRTAGGISYGYTF.

The chain combines TRBV10-1 with TRBJ2-5; tentative D call: TRBD2 (5 bases). The V end was cut by 3 bases, the J end by 5 bases, with 13 bases between. Germline values: CDR1 WNHNN, CDR2 SYGVQD (reference sequence). The CDR3 is 14 residues long. The CDR3 is CASSDSTGSETQYF. DNA of the CDR3: TGCGCCAGCAGTGACTCCACGGGATCTGAGACCCAGTACTTC.

This clonotype occurred many times. The rearrangement links TRBV12-5 to TRBJ2-7, with 9 bases fitting TRBD2. The length of the CDR3 is 14 residues. The trim removed 7 bases at V and 1 base at J, leaving 5 bases unmatched. Germline V gene lookup returns CDR1 LGHNT and CDR2 FRNRAP. This CDR3 reads CASVWRGGSYEQYF. The CDR3 nucleotides read TGTGCTAGTGTCTGGCGGGGGGGATCCTACGAGCAGTACTTC.

In this sample, this clonotype turned up many times. The chain carries TRBV5-1 and TRBJ1-2; 8 bases map to TRBD1. The V segment lost 4 bases and the J segment 2 bases; nucleotides outside the gene matches: 4. The CDR3 length is 14 residues. Germline V CDR1 and CDR2: SGHRS, YFSETQ. CDR3 loop: CASSGGQGNYGYTF. The CDR3 nucleotides are TGCGCCAGCAGCGGCGGACAGGGAAACTATGGCTACACCTTC.

The rearrangement joins TRBV12-5 to TRBJ2-2; D not certain. Trimming took off 1 base at V and 7 bases at J, with 4 bases between the two ends. The CDR3 contains 12 residues. CDR1 and CDR2 from the germline V gene are LGHNT and FRNRAP. The CDR3 reads CASGLEVGELFF. As DNA, the CDR3 is TGTGCTAGTGGTTTGGAGGTCGGGGAGCTGTTTTTT.

Many counts were recorded for this clonotype. The V and J genes are TRBV20-1 and TRBJ1-2; tentative D call: TRBD1 (6 bases). V gave up 6 bases and J gave up 8 bases, with 19 bases separating them. Germline V gene lookup returns CDR1 DFQATT and CDR2 SNEGSKA (reference sequence). This CDR3 contains 13 residues. The CDR3 spells CSATTGILWGYTF. The CDR3 nucleotides are TGCAGTGCCACCACAGGGATCCTTTGGGGCTACACCTTC.

The chain combines TRBV6-1 with TRBJ2-5, with 11 bases that match TRBD1. The germline V gene has CDR1 MNHNS and CDR2 SASEGT. With V trimmed by 7 bases and J by 2 bases, 15 bases remained unmatched. The CDR3 length is 18 residues. CDR3 DNA: TGTGCCAGCACGAAGGTCGGACAGGGGGCAAGGAGGCAAGAGACCCAGTACTTC. Protein sequence: CASTKVGQGARRQETQYF.

The chain couples TRBV28 to TRBJ2-5; possibly TRBD1 for D (6 bases). The CDR3 runs 13 residues. From germline, CDR1 is MDHEN and CDR2 SYDVKM. V lost 4 bases, J lost 4 bases, and 10 bases lay in between. CDR3 loop: CASSSPTGETQYF. CDR3 nucleotides: TGTGCCAGCAGTTCACCGACAGGAGAGACCCAGTACTTC. Together with reference TRBV28 and TRBJ2-5, the CDR3 gives the full variable domain: DVKVTQSSRYLVKRTGEKVFLECVQDMDHENMFWYRQDPGLGLRLIYFSYDVKMKEKGDIPEGYSVSREKKERFSLILESASTNQTSMYLCASSSPTGETQYFGPGTRLLVL.

This clonotype was seen many times. The CDR3 region is CASNPRTGPEGNTIYF. In DNA form, the CDR3 reads TGTGCCAGCAATCCGCGGACCGGACCTGAAGGAAACACCATATATTTT. The rearrangement uses TRBV2 and TRBJ1-3; D remains ambiguous. The CDR3 contains 16 residues. The V gene lost 7 bases and the J gene lost 4 bases, with 20 bases spanning the gap. Looked up from germline, CDR1 is SNHLY and CDR2 is FYNNEI.

This clonotype was picked up many times. V and J are TRBV19 and TRBJ1-2; the D gene is possibly TRBD1 (5 bases). The germline V gene encodes CDR1 LNHDA and CDR2 SQIVND (reference sequence). The ends were cut back, 4 bases at V and 9 bases at J, with 18 bases in the middle. This CDR3 has 14 residues. CDR3 coding DNA: TGTGCCAGTAGTAGACCGCTCAGGGAACGTCGCTACACCTTC. Residues: CASSRPLRERRYTF.

This clonotype was picked up many times. The genes are TRBV7-9 and TRBJ1-2, with D tentatively TRBD1 (5 bases). V was shortened by 5 bases and J by 6 bases, with 10 bases between the two germline ends. Per the germline V gene, CDR1 is SEHNR and CDR2 is FQNEAQ (reference sequence). This CDR3 is 12 amino acids long. This CDR3 reads CASSQNRHGYTF. The CDR3 DNA reads as TGTGCCAGCAGCCAAAACAGGCATGGCTACACCTTC.

This clonotype was detected only a few times. The chain is built from TRBV19 and TRBJ1-5; D is unclear. V lost 3 bases and J 0 bases, leaving 6 bases between the germline ends. The germline gives CDR1 LNHDA, CDR2 SQIVND (reference sequence). The CDR3 contains 14 residues. The CDR3, as DNA: TGTGCCAGTAGTATCGTGAGTAGCAATCAGCCCCAGCATTTT. Translated, it gives CASSIVSSNQPQHF.